The 14 T cell receptor beta chains in this list originate from one sample, sequenced in a study of shared clonotypes between healthy human individuals. Clones were sequenced by immunoSEQ multiplex PCR, and TCRdb holds only the in-frame ones, with some missing. The data hold 2 million to 2.5 million clones, with less than 95% observed a single time. The sample taken for sequencing was naive CD4+ T cells from PBMCs. The subset: CD45RA+ positively selected. The receptor source for this set is a man between 18 and 29 years old in good health. Some clones in this sample may be carry-over from other donors' samples.

The rearrangement uses TRBV4-2 and TRBJ1-2; D call uncertain. CDR1 LGHNA and CDR2 YNFKEQ come from the germline V gene. V was pared by 0 bases and J by 6 bases, with 14 bases between. The CDR3 is 15 residues long. The CDR3 bases are TGTGCCAGCAGCCAAGATCGGCCGCGATGGGATGGCTACACCTTC. It specifies CASSQDRPRWDGYTF.

The J gene is TRBJ2-7, the V gene TRBV18; 13 bases agree with TRBD2. Germline V CDR1 and CDR2: KGHSH, LQKENI. The V segment lost 5 bases and the J segment 4 bases; nucleotides outside the gene matches: 2. The CDR3 contains 14 residues. The CDR3 sequence is CASSSGLAGYEQYF. The CDR3 bases are TGTGCCAGCTCATCGGGACTAGCGGGGTACGAGCAGTACTTC. Variable domain in full (rest from reference TRBV18 and TRBJ2-7): NAGVMQNPRHLVRRRGQEARLRCSPMKGHSHVYWYRQLPEEGLKFMVYLQKENIIDESGMPKERFSAEFPKEGPSILRIQQVVRGDSAAYFCASSSGLAGYEQYFGPGTRLTVT.

The chain employs TRBV20-1 and TRBJ1-1; D is uncertain. Germline-derived CDR1 and CDR2 are DFQATT and SNEGSKA (reference sequence). This CDR3 contains 10 residues. Trimming cost V 4 bases and J 5 bases, with 5 bases left between them. The DNA for the CDR3 is TGCAGTGCTAATCCAACTGAAGCTTTCTTT. Translation: CSANPTEAFF.

The rearrangement links TRBV5-8 to TRBJ1-5, with no clear D. Germline V gene lookup returns CDR1 SGHTS and CDR2 YDEGEE. V gave up 4 bases and J gave up 0 bases, with 8 bases separating them. The CDR3 loop spans 14 amino acids. The CDR3 DNA reads as TGTGCCAGCAGCCAAATGTATAGCAATCAGCCCCAGCATTTT. Its protein product is CASSQMYSNQPQHF.

The chain joins TRBV6-5 to TRBJ2-1, with D uncertain. V lost 2 bases and J 8 bases, leaving 13 bases between the germline ends. This CDR3 is built from 14 residues. Germline CDR1 MNHEY, CDR2 SVGAGI. The CDR3, as DNA: TGTGCCAGCAGTTACACGTACCCCGGCGATGAGCAGTTCTTC. Translated, it gives CASSYTYPGDEQFF.

The J gene is TRBJ2-1, the V gene TRBV7-9; 9 positions match TRBD2. The germline V gene encodes CDR1 SEHNR and CDR2 FQNEAQ (reference sequence). With 1 base clipped from V and 8 bases from J, the junction kept 9 bases outside the gene matches. This CDR3 region has 16 residues. Written as DNA, the CDR3 is TGTGCCAGCAGCTTAGTAGGACTAGCGATTTTGGATGAGCAGTTCTTC. Translating it yields CASSLVGLAILDEQFF.

The V gene is TRBV5-4, the J gene TRBJ2-3, with D possibly TRBD1 on 6 matching bases. CDR1 is SGHNT, CDR2 YYREEE, per germline (reference sequence). Trimming pared 0 bases from V and 4 bases from J, leaving 12 bases between. The CDR3 is 15 amino acids. As DNA, the CDR3 is TGTGCCAGCAGCTTGGCTCAAAGGACAGCAGATACGCAGTATTTT. It specifies CASSLAQRTADTQYF.

This chain links TRBV5-1 with TRBJ2-1, with 7 bases aligning to TRBD1. Looked up from germline, CDR1 is SGHRS and CDR2 is YFSETQ. The CDR3 covers 16 residues. Unmatched junction bases numbered 7, after V lost 4 bases and J lost 0 bases. For the CDR3, the DNA is TGCGCCAGCAGCCTCGGACAGGTCAGCTCCTACAATGAGCAGTTCTTC. Its translation is CASSLGQVSSYNEQFF.

For the CDR3, the DNA is TGCGCCAGCGCTAGCGGGAGGGCCTCAGAGACCCAGTACTTC. Protein sequence: CASASGRASETQYF. The chain links TRBV5-1 to TRBJ2-5, with 12 bases fitting TRBD2. The CDR3 contains 14 residues. Germline CDR1 and CDR2: SGHRS and YFSETQ. V was pared by 7 bases and J by 4 bases, with 5 bases of the junction left unmatched.

This sequence joins TRBV5-1 and TRBJ1-1; D might be TRBD1 (5 bases). The V end lost 4 bases, the J end lost 2 bases, and 15 bases lay between the germline ends. Germline values: CDR1 SGHRS, CDR2 YFSETQ. This CDR3 has 15 amino acids. The CDR3 region is CASSTLGDLNTEAFF. The CDR3 DNA sequence: TGCGCCAGCAGCACCCTAGGGGATCTTAACACTGAAGCTTTCTTT. Full variable domain (missing parts from reference TRBV5-1 and TRBJ1-1): KAGVTQTPRYLIKTRGQQVTLSCSPISGHRSVSWYQQTPGQGLQFLFEYFSETQRNKGNFPGRFSGRQFSNSRSEMNVSTLELGDSALYLCASSTLGDLNTEAFFGQGTRLTVV.

The genes are TRBV7-8 and TRBJ2-7, with D perhaps being TRBD1 or TRBD2 (5 bases each). CDR1 and CDR2 from the germline V gene are SGHVS and FQNEAQ. There are 15 residues in the CDR3. Trimming removed 5 bases at V and 7 bases at J, with 21 bases between. CDR3 in DNA: TGTGCCAGCAGCCCACGGTGGAGCCTCGAGGGGGAGCAGTACTTC. Translating gives CASSPRWSLEGEQYF.

On this clone: This specimen includes other DNA sequences encoding the same CDR3. The V gene is TRBV15, the J gene TRBJ1-5; the D is unclear. This CDR3 spans 14 amino acids. Trimming shortened V by 0 bases and J by 4 bases, and 7 bases separated the two germline ends. Germline CDR1 and CDR2: LNHNV and YYDKDF (reference sequence). The CDR3 bases are TGTGCCACCAGCAGAGAAGGAGGAAATCAGCCCCAGCATTTT. It is translated as CATSREGGNQPQHF.

The V call is TRBV15, the J call TRBJ2-3; D gene uncertain. V was shortened by 1 base and J by 2 bases, with 10 bases between the two germline ends. The CDR3 extends over 15 amino acids. Germline CDR1 and CDR2: LNHNV and YYDKDF (reference sequence). The CDR3 region has the DNA TGTGCCACCAGCAGAGTGGCTCCCCTCACAGATACGCAGTATTTT. Its translation is CATSRVAPLTDTQYF.

V and J are TRBV7-2 and TRBJ1-3; TRBD1 aligns across 9 bases. CDR1 and CDR2 from the germline V gene are SGHTA and FQGNSA. CDR3 length: 15 amino acids. Losses at the gene ends were 5 bases for V and 4 bases for J; bases not matched to a gene: 6. The DNA for the CDR3 is TGTGCCAGCAGCACGACAGGGGGTGACGGAAACACCATATATTTT. This encodes CASSTTGGDGNTIYF. Supplemented by reference TRBV7-2 and TRBJ1-3, the full variable domain reads GAGVSQSPSNKVTEKGKDVELRCDPISGHTALYWYRQSLGQGLEFLIYFQGNSAPDKSGLPSDRFSAERTGGSVSTLTIQRTQQEDSAVYLCASSTTGGDGNTIYFGEGSWLTVV.